This T cell receptor (beta chain) was observed in a study of blood T cell repertoires in COVID-19. Turning to the study itself: The United States, Italy and Spain provided the acute and convalescent COVID-19 samples. T cells, B-cell-depleted T cells, or PBMCs provided the cDNA or gDNA that served as material.

Under the authors' procedure: Nucleated cell number was recorded as an estimate derived from reference gene primer amplification. This table comes from immunoSEQ multiplex PCR, and its TCRdb copy is limited to in-frame clones, with some not included. The V and J calls and clone size were taken over from that table, and D and trimming were inferred from the DNA. Of a few hundred thousand clones listed, about 85% are singletons. Germline lookup yields CDR1 KGHDR and CDR2 SFDVKD. The CDR3 has 16 residues. Trimming left V 3 bases short and J 4 bases short, with 15 bases between. The sequence was obtained from a woman older than 75 with active or convalescent COVID-19. The sample comprised peripheral blood. The chain is built from TRBV24-1 and TRBJ1-5, with unresolved D. In nucleotides, the CDR3 is TGTGCCACCAGTGATGAGAAGAGGGCCTTTAATCAGCCCCAGCATTTT. It codes for CATSDEKRAFNQPQHF.